These 17 T cell receptor beta chains were sequenced from one sample in a study of blood T cell repertoires in COVID-19. Profiled with immunoSEQ multiplex PCR; TCRdb holds only in-frame clones, not every one. The data contain 100,000 to 150,000 clones, 88% of them singletons. Sequencing was performed on peripheral blood. The receptors derive from a man aged 45-65 years with acute or convalescent COVID-19.

This chain links TRBV7-3 with TRBJ1-1, with 8 bases identical to TRBD1. The V segment lost 5 bases and the J segment 8 bases; nucleotides outside the gene matches: 4. Per germline, CDR1 SGHTA and CDR2 FQGTGA. The CDR3 covers 12 residues. CDR3 DNA sequence: TGTGCCAGCAGCGAAACAGGGGGGGAAGCTTTCTTT. As protein: CASSETGGEAFF.

V and J are TRBV6-4 and TRBJ1-1, with TRBD1 as a possible D gene (6 bases). The CDR3 has 14 residues. Trimming removed 4 bases from V and 1 base from J, with 10 bases in between. Germline-derived CDR1 and CDR2 are MRHNA and SNTAGT. CDR3 nucleotide sequence: TGTGCCAGCAGTGCAGAACAGGGGAACACTGAAGCTTTCTTT. Protein: CASSAEQGNTEAFF.

V is TRBV2 and J is TRBJ1-1; unclear D gene. Germline CDR1 reads SNHLY; CDR2 reads FYNNEI. The V end was cut by 0 bases, the J end by 1 base, with 6 bases between. This CDR3 contains 14 residues. CDR3 loop: CASSEARWNTEAFF. The CDR3 DNA is TGTGCCAGCAGTGAAGCCCGGTGGAACACTGAAGCTTTCTTT.

This chain connects TRBV7-9 to TRBJ2-7; 9 nucleotides align to TRBD1. Unmatched junction bases numbered 12, after V lost 10 bases and J lost 5 bases. Germline loops: CDR1 SEHNR, CDR2 FQNEAQ (reference sequence). The CDR3 loop spans 14 amino acids. In nucleotides, the CDR3 is TGTGCCACCAACGGCGGGACAGGGTCCCACGAGCAGTACTTC. Protein product: CATNGGTGSHEQYF.

The rearrangement links TRBV29-1 to TRBJ2-7, with TRBD2 identical over 8 bases. Germline loops: CDR1 SQVTM, CDR2 ANQGSEA. V dropped 7 bases and J dropped 3; count of bases not matched to a gene: 5. The CDR3 is made up of 12 amino acids. CDR3 residues: CSAISGDYEQYF. The CDR3 nucleotides read TGCAGCGCTATTAGCGGGGACTACGAGCAGTACTTC.

The chain employs TRBV7-3 and TRBJ1-2; 8 bases fit TRBD1. Trimming took 6 bases from V and 7 from J; bases not matched to a gene: 10. Per the germline V gene, CDR1 is SGHTA and CDR2 is FQGTGA. CDR3 length: 14 residues. DNA for the CDR3: TGTGCCAGCAGTGCAGGGGGCAGTGAGAGTGGCTACACCTTC. Translating it yields CASSAGGSESGYTF.

The chain has TRBV18 and TRBJ2-2; D is undetermined. The V and J ends lost 6 bases and 7 bases respectively, with 15 bases between them. The CDR3 consists of 14 residues. Per germline, CDR1 KGHSH and CDR2 LQKENI. This chain's CDR3 is CASSMQAYGGELFF. In DNA form, the CDR3 reads TGTGCCAGCTCGATGCAGGCGTACGGCGGGGAGCTGTTTTTT.

The chain uses TRBV19 and TRBJ1-2; TRBD1 might be the D (5 bases). The CDR3 is 15 residues long. The V end was cut by 10 bases, the J end by 2 bases, with 20 bases between. The germline gives CDR1 LNHDA, CDR2 SQIVND (reference sequence). DNA for the CDR3: TGTGCCACAGCGAGCGGGGACGCGCCGAACTATGGCTACACCTTC. It translates to CATASGDAPNYGYTF.

This sequence joins TRBV6-5 and TRBJ2-5, with 9 bases lining up with TRBD1. CDR3 length equals 14 residues. Germline V gene lookup returns CDR1 MNHEY and CDR2 SVGAGI. Trimming at V came to 5 bases and at J to 4 bases, leaving 5 bases not matched to a gene. The CDR3 protein is CASSRQGDGETQYF. CDR3 DNA: TGTGCCAGCAGTAGACAGGGGGACGGAGAGACCCAGTACTTC.

The V gene is TRBV7-3, the J gene TRBJ1-3, with a tentative D call TRBD1 (5 bases). The V gene's germline CDR1 is SGHTA and CDR2 FQGTGA. V was shortened by 5 bases and J by 0 bases, with 8 bases between the two germline ends. The CDR3 extends over 14 amino acids. CDR3 nucleotide sequence: TGTGCCAGCAGCGCAGGGTTCTCTGGAAACACCATATATTTT. Its protein is CASSAGFSGNTIYF.

V and J are TRBV5-1 and TRBJ2-2, with 11 bases matching TRBD1. The CDR3 spans 16 residues. From germline, CDR1 is SGHRS and CDR2 YFSETQ. Germline trimming cut 2 bases from V and 4 bases from J; bases unmatched to any gene: 4. For the CDR3, the DNA is TGCGCCAGCAGCTTTGGGACAGGGGGTAGCACCGGGGAGCTGTTTTTT. Its protein is CASSFGTGGSTGELFF.

This clone was observed once. The J gene is TRBJ1-5, the V gene TRBV6-5; maybe TRBD1 (5 bases). V was cut by 0 bases and J by 9 bases, with 9 bases left in between. Germline CDR1 and CDR2: MNHEY and SVGAGI. The CDR3 is 13 residues long. Written as DNA, the CDR3 is TGTGCCAGCAGTTACTCGACAGAGTGGCCCCAGCATTTT. Its translation: CASSYSTEWPQHF.

This clone has only a few counts. The gene calls are TRBV30 and TRBJ1-1; TRBD1 agrees at 7 bases. CDR1 is GTSNPN, CDR2 SVGIG, per germline (reference sequence). V gave up 2 bases and J gave up 2 bases; unmatched junction bases: 5. The CDR3 loop spans 14 amino acids. CDR3 nucleotide sequence: TGTGCCTGGAGTCGATACAGGGGTAACACTGAAGCTTTCTTT. The encoded protein is CAWSRYRGNTEAFF.

The chain combines TRBV2 with TRBJ2-7; a weak D match, TRBD1 (5 bases). The V and J ends lost 8 bases and 3 bases respectively, with 23 bases between them. The germline V gene encodes CDR1 SNHLY and CDR2 FYNNEI. The CDR3 totals 16 residues. CDR3 residues: CASPGSSDTLRYEQYF. The CDR3, as DNA: TGTGCCAGCCCCGGTTCGTCGGACACACTCCGCTACGAGCAGTACTTC.

The chain uses TRBV11-3 and TRBJ2-2; no reliable D call. Germline V gene lookup returns CDR1 SGHNT and CDR2 YENEEA. V lost 5 bases and J lost 6, with 10 bases in between. The CDR3 has 13 amino acids. The CDR3 nucleotides read TGTGCCAGCAGCCAGAACCGGGCCGGGGAGCTGTTTTTT. This gives the protein CASSQNRAGELFF.

The chain recombines TRBV11-2 with TRBJ1-1; 8 nucleotides line up with TRBD1. The CDR3 covers 14 residues. The ends lost 5 bases at V and 5 bases at J; junction bases unmatched: 7. CDR1 SGHAT and CDR2 FQNNGV come from the germline V gene. CDR3 loop: CASSPRQGRTEAFF. In DNA, the CDR3 is TGTGCCAGCAGCCCCAGACAGGGGAGGACTGAAGCTTTCTTT.

The rearrangement links TRBV28 to TRBJ1-4; 8 bases are shared with TRBD1. The CDR3 consists of 15 residues. Germline V gene lookup returns CDR1 MDHEN and CDR2 SYDVKM. The ends lost 7 bases at V and 7 bases at J; junction bases unmatched: 11. The CDR3 region is CASKGGTGGGEKLFF. In DNA, the CDR3 is TGTGCCAGCAAAGGCGGAACAGGGGGAGGTGAAAAACTGTTTTTT.